This T cell receptor beta chain was sequenced during a study of beta chain features in type 1 diabetes. Sorting with CD45RO/CCR7/CD25/CD127/CD95/CD27 yielded naive, central memory, regulatory and stem-like memory CD4+ cells. V dropped 4 bases and J dropped 5 bases, with 16 bases sitting between them. The CDR3 spans 14 residues. Germline loops: CDR1 SGDLS, CDR2 YYNGEE. This clone turned up a few times. As yet, its antigen is unknown. Study-wide points: Moderate yet significant TCRB CDR3 shortening was seen in Type 1 diabetes patients in all four CD4+ subsets.

The whole isolated RNA underwent reverse transcription, so sequencing captured expressed TCRB transcripts. Measured with immunoSEQ multiplex PCR; TCRdb has only the in-frame clones, and not every one. Of a few hundred thousand clones listed, approximately 15% were seen once; the top ten hold roughly 0.015%. Source material: naive CD4+ T cells from blood. The V and J genes are TRBV9 and TRBJ2-7, with D perhaps matching TRBD2 (6 bases). The TCR was taken from a woman aged 18-29 years with type 1 diabetes. The CDR3 spells CASSSLAISHEQYF. CDR3 coding DNA: TGTGCCAGCAGCTCACTAGCTATTAGCCACGAGCAGTACTTC.